This TCR beta chain was identified during a study of human T cells and chemical hapten exposure. For the library, individual cDNA molecules each received unique molecular identifiers. TCRdb reprocessed the RACE reads with MiXCR, giving one entry per CDR3 protein. This sample has 150,000 to 200,000 distinct CDR3 sequences, with roughly 15% found just once. Study-level points and caveats: Significantly more large CDR3 similarity clusters arose among expanded TCRs than among controls.

CDR1 and CDR2 from the germline V gene are SGDLS and YYNGEE. The V end was cut by 4 bases, the J end by 0 bases, with 10 bases between. This CDR3 contains 14 residues. Time point reported: patch test 1, 2 weeks after DPC sensitization. Treatment described: therapeutic diphenylcyclopropenone sensitization with weekly scalp DPC. As regards this clonotype: Its antigen is still unknown.

Source: whole blood, taken in connection with sensitization to the hapten diphenylcyclopropenone (DPC). The chain carries TRBV9 and TRBJ1-2, with D possibly matching TRBD1 (5 bases). This sequence was found in a woman aged 25 to 39 with alopecia areata. Some clones in this sample may be carry-over from other donors' samples. CDR3 amino acids: CASSTGGTNYGYTF. The DNA of the CDR3 is TGTGCCAGCAGCACAGGAGGGACTAACTATGGCTACACCTTC.